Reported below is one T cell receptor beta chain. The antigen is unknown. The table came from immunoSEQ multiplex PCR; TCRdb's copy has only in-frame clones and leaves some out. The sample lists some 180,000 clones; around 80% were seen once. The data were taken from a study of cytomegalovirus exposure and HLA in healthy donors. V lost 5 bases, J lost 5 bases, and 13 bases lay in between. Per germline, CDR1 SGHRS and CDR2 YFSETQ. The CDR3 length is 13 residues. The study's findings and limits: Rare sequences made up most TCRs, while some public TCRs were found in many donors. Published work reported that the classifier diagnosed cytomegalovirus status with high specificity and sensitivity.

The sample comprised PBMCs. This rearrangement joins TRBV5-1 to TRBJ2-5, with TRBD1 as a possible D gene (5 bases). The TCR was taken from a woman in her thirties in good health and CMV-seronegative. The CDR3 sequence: CASRRQGRETQYF. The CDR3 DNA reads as TGCGCCAGCAGGCGTCAGGGCCGGGAGACCCAGTACTTC.